This T cell receptor beta chain was sequenced during a study of regulatory T cells in long-lasting Graves disease. Time point in this sample: persistent/refractory GD, antithyroid drugs over 5 years with positive TRAb. Making the TCR library involved RNA that had been extracted from PBMCs. For this clonotype: The antigen is not known.

Germline values: CDR1 SGHAT, CDR2 FQNNGV. This CDR3 comprises 14 residues. V was shortened by 1 base and J by 5 bases, with 12 bases between the two germline ends. The study's findings and limits: Not thyroid tissue but only peripheral blood was studied. In persistent patients, shared public clonotypes (under 3,000) outnumbered those in new patients (about 1,000). Newly diagnosed patients had higher TCR diversity than persistent Graves' patients did.

For TCR beta, libraries came from iRepertoire HTBI primers and Arm-PCR of CDR3 regions. In the authors' methods: The identification of roughly 62 TRBV and 14 TRBJ segments was made across samples. Via MiXCR, TCRdb re-called the multiplex PCR reads, giving one row per CDR3 protein. The authors' filters were not applied to this entry. The profile shows under 500,000 distinct CDR3 sequences, less than 25% of them singletons. Sequences were derived from peripheral blood mononuclear cells (PBMCs), sampled when the disease was refractory, from a patient treated with antithyroid drugs. The chain couples TRBV11-2 to TRBJ2-7; D remains unclear. The sequence came from a female donor with Graves disease. CDR3 in amino acids: CASSLVSIPHEQYF. In DNA form, the CDR3 reads TGTGCCAGCAGCTTAGTATCTATTCCCCACGAGCAGTACTTC.